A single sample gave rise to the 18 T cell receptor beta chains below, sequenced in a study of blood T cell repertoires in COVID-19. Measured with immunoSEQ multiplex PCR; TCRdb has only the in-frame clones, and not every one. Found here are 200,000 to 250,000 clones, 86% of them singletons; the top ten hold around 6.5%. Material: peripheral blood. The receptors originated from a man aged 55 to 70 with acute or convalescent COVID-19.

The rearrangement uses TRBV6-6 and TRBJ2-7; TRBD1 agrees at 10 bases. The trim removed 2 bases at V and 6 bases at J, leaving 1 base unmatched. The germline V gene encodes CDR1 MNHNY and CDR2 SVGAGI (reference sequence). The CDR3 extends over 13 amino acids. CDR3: CASSYDRGPEQYF. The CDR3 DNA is TGTGCCAGCAGTTACGACAGGGGGCCCGAGCAGTACTTC.

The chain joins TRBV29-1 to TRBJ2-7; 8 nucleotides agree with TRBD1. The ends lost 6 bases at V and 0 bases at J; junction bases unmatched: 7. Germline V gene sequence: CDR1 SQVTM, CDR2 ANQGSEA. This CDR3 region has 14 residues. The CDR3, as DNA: TGCAGCGTCACCCAGACAGGGGACTCCTACGAGCAGTACTTC. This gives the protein CSVTQTGDSYEQYF.

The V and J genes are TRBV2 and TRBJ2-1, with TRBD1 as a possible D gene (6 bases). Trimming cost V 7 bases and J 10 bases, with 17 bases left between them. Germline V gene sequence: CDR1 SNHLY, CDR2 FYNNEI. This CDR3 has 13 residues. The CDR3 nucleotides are TGTGCCAGCACATTCTCGAGGACAGTAGAGCAGTTCTTC. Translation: CASTFSRTVEQFF.

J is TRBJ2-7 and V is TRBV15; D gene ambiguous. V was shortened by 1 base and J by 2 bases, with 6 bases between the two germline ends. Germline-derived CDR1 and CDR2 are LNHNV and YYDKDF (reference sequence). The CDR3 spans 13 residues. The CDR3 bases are TGTGCCACCAGCAGAGTTGACACCTACGAGCAGTACTTC. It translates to CATSRVDTYEQYF.

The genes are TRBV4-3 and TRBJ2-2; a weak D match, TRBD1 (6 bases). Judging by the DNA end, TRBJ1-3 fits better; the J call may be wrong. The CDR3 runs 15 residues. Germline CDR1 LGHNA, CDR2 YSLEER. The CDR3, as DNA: TGCGCCAGCAGCCAAGATGGGACATCTGGAAACACCATATATTTT. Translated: CASSQDGTSGNTIYF.

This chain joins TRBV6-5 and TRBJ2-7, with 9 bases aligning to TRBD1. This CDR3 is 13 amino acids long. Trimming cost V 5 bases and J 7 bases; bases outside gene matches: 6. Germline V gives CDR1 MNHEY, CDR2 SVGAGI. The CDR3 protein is CASSPQGAREQYF. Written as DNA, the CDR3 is TGTGCCAGCAGTCCACAGGGGGCGCGGGAGCAGTACTTC.

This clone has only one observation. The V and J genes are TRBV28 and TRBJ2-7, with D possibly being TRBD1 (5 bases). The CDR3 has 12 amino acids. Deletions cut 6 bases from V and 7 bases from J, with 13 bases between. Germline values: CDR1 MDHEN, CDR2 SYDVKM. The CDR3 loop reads CASSYDRNEQYF. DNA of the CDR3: TGTGCCAGCAGCTACGACAGAAATGAGCAGTACTTC.

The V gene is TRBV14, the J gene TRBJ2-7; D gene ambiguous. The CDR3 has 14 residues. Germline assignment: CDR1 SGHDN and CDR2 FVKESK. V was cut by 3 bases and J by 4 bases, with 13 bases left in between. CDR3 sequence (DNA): TGTGCCAGCAGCCACTCCGGCATAGCTTACGAGCAGTACTTC. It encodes CASSHSGIAYEQYF.

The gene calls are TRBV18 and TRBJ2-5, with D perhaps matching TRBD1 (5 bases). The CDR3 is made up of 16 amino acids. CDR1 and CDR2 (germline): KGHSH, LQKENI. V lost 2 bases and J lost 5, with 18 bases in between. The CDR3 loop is CASSPTQVLGSETQYF. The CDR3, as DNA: TGTGCCAGCTCACCAACACAGGTTTTAGGTTCTGAGACCCAGTACTTC.

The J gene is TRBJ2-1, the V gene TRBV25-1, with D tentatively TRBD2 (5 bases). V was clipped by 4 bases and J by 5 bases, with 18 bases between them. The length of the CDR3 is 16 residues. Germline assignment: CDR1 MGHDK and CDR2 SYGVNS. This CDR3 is CASSGFGLVKNNEQFF. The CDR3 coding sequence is TGTGCCAGCAGTGGTTTCGGACTCGTCAAGAACAATGAGCAGTTCTTC.

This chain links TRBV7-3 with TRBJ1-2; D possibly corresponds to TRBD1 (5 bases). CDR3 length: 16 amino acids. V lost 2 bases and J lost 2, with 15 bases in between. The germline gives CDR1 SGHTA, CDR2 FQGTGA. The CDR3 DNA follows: TGTGCCAGCAGCTTAGGCATGGGGGGTGGAAACTATGGCTACACCTTC. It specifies CASSLGMGGGNYGYTF.

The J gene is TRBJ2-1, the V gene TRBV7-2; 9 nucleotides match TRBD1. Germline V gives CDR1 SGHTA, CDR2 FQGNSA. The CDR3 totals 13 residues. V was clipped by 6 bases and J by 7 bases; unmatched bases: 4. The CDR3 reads CASRQTGGNEQFF. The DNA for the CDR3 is TGTGCCAGCAGGCAGACAGGGGGGAATGAGCAGTTCTTC. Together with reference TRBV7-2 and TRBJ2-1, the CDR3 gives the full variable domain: GAGVSQSPSNKVTEKGKDVELRCDPISGHTALYWYRQSLGQGLEFLIYFQGNSAPDKSGLPSDRFSAERTGGSVSTLTIQRTQQEDSAVYLCASRQTGGNEQFFGPGTRLTVL.

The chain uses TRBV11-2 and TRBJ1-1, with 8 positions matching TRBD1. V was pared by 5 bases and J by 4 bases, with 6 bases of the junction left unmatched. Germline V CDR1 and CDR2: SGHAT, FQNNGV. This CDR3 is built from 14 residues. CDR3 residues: CASSEDRASTEAFF. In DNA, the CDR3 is TGTGCCAGCAGCGAGGACAGGGCATCCACTGAAGCTTTCTTT.

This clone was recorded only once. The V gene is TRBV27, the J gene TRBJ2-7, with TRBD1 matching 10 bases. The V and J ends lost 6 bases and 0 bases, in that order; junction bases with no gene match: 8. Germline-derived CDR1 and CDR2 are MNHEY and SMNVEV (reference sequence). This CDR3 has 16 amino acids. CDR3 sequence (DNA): TGTGCCAGCAGACCACCCTGGACAGGGGGCTCCTACGAGCAGTACTTC. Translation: CASRPPWTGGSYEQYF.

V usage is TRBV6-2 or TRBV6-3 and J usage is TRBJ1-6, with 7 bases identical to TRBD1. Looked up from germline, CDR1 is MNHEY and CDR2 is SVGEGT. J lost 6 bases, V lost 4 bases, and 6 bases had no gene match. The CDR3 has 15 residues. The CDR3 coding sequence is TGTGCCAGCAGTTCCCCGGGACAGAGTAATTCACCCCTCCACTTT. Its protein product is CASSSPGQSNSPLHF.

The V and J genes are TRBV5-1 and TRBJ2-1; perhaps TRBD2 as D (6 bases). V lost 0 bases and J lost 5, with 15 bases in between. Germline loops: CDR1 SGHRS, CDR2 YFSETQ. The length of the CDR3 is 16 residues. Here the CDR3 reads CASSLGEVVGHNEQFF. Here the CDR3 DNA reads TGCGCCAGCAGCTTGGGGGAGGTAGTAGGGCACAATGAGCAGTTCTTC.

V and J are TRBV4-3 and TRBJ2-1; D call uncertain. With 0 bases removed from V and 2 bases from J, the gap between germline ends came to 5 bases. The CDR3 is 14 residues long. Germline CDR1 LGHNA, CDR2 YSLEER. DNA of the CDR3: TGCGCCAGCAGCCAAGACGTAACCTACAATGAGCAGTTCTTC. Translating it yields CASSQDVTYNEQFF.

The CDR3 spells CASSYETGLRGDTEAFF. DNA of the CDR3: TGTGCCAGCAGTTACGAGACAGGGTTAAGGGGAGACACTGAAGCTTTCTTT. The chain employs TRBV6-2 or TRBV6-3 and TRBJ1-1, with 7 bases identical to TRBD1. Germline values: CDR1 MNHEY, CDR2 SVGEGT. The CDR3 runs to 17 residues. V gave up 2 bases and J gave up 3 bases; unmatched junction bases: 12.